One sample yielded the 16 T cell receptor beta chains listed below, sequenced in a study of blood T cell repertoires in COVID-19 (dated by TCRdb to 2020 to 2022). The library was obtained by the immunoSEQ multiplex PCR assay. TCRdb retrieved this table from immuneACCESS and kept in-frame rearrangements only. Not all clones are present; in checked studies, unresolved V genes account for under half, and no reason is known for the remainder. In all, the sample holds 100,000 to 120,000 clones, and around 84% of those were seen once. 15% to 17% of the sample is in the top ten clones. The sample comprised peripheral blood. These receptors were obtained from a woman aged 80 or over with acute or convalescent COVID-19.

The J gene is TRBJ1-2, the V gene TRBV19; TRBD1 aligns across 7 bases. The CDR3 consists of 14 residues. CDR1 is LNHDA, CDR2 SQIVND, per germline (reference sequence). J gave up 4 bases and V 4 bases, and 6 bases lay outside the gene matches. The CDR3 nucleotides are TGTGCCAGTAGTACCCCGGGACAGATCTATGGCTACACCTTC. Encoded protein: CASSTPGQIYGYTF.

This clone was seen more than once but under ten times. The chain joins TRBV18 to TRBJ2-3; 10 bases are shared with TRBD2. Germline V gene lookup returns CDR1 KGHSH and CDR2 LQKENI. The CDR3 sequence is 16 residues long. V lost 3 bases and J lost 6; bases outside the gene matches: 9. The CDR3 spells CASSPYSGRAWDTQYF. DNA of the CDR3: TGTGCCAGCTCACCGTACAGCGGGAGGGCCTGGGATACGCAGTATTTT.

The genes are TRBV28 and TRBJ2-5; 12 bases are shared with TRBD1. The CDR3 has 16 residues. Germline V CDR1 and CDR2: MDHEN, SYDVKM. J gave up 5 bases and V 6 bases, and 10 bases lay outside the gene matches. The CDR3 is CASSRPGQGARETQYF. DNA of the CDR3: TGTGCCAGCAGCCGACCGGGACAGGGGGCCAGGGAGACCCAGTACTTC.

This chain connects TRBV5-1 to TRBJ2-1, with a tentative D call TRBD2 (6 bases). This CDR3 is 11 amino acids long. Germline CDR1 SGHRS, CDR2 YFSETQ. The V end lost 3 bases, the J end lost 12 bases, and 10 bases lay between the germline ends. The CDR3 nucleotides read TGCGCCAGCAGCTCGGGGGTTCGGCAGTTCTTC. This encodes CASSSGVRQFF.

This chain uses TRBV18 with TRBJ1-1; maybe TRBD1 (5 bases). CDR3 length: 13 amino acids. Between the trimmed V and J ends, which lost 0 bases and 4 bases, there was a span of 6 bases. Germline V gene sequence: CDR1 KGHSH, CDR2 LQKENI. The CDR3 protein is CASSPPGVTEAFF. CDR3 DNA sequence: TGTGCCAGCTCACCACCAGGGGTCACTGAAGCTTTCTTT.

The chain uses TRBV28 and TRBJ1-5; 7 bases are a match to TRBD1. V lost 6 bases to trimming and J lost 7 bases; unmatched junction nucleotides: 3. The CDR3 contains 12 residues. Germline-derived CDR1 and CDR2 are MDHEN and SYDVKM. The CDR3 DNA is TGTGCCAGCAGGGGGACAGCGCAGCCCCAGCATTTT. Protein product: CASRGTAQPQHF.

The chain couples TRBV6-5 to TRBJ1-4; a possible D gene is TRBD1 (5 bases). CDR1 is MNHEY and CDR2 is SVGAGI in the germline V gene. The V end lost 7 bases, the J end lost 2 bases, and 14 bases lay between the germline ends. The CDR3 loop spans 15 amino acids. The CDR3 region is CASIAGLLTNEKLFF. The CDR3 nucleotides read TGTGCCAGCATAGCAGGGTTGTTGACTAATGAAAAACTGTTTTTT.

In DNA, the CDR3 is TGTGCCAGCAGACAGGGTAATGAAAAACTGTTTTTT. It specifies CASRQGNEKLFF. The rearrangement uses TRBV6-5 and TRBJ1-4; a possible D gene is TRBD1 (6 bases). Germline CDR1 is MNHEY and CDR2 is SVGAGI. With 6 bases removed from V and 4 bases from J, the gap between germline ends came to 6 bases. The CDR3 loop spans 12 amino acids.

The chain employs TRBV2 and TRBJ1-5, with D tentatively TRBD1 (6 bases). The CDR3 covers 17 residues. Germline lookup yields CDR1 SNHLY and CDR2 FYNNEI. V lost 4 bases and J lost 6, with 22 bases in between. This CDR3 is CASSVIPGQRLGQPQHF. The CDR3 DNA sequence: TGTGCCAGCAGTGTTATCCCGGGACAAAGATTGGGTCAGCCCCAGCATTTT. The variable domain in full, with the rest retrieved from reference TRBV2 and TRBJ1-5, is EPEVTQTPSHQVTQMGQEVILRCVPISNHLYFYWYRQILGQKVEFLVSFYNNEISEKSEIFDDQFSVERPDGSNFTLKIRSTKLEDSAMYFCASSVIPGQRLGQPQHFGDGTRLSIL.

V and J are TRBV5-8 and TRBJ2-7, with D possibly TRBD1 on 5 matching bases. CDR3 length: 14 amino acids. Germline-derived CDR1 and CDR2 are SGHTS and YDEGEE. Trimming cost V 1 base and J 3 bases, with 11 bases left between them. Here the CDR3 reads CASSLQGRGYEQYF. The CDR3 DNA reads as TGTGCCAGCAGCTTGCAGGGAAGAGGCTACGAGCAGTACTTC. The variable domain in full, completed from reference TRBV5-8 and TRBJ2-7, reads EAGVTQSPTHLIKTRGQQATLRCSPISGHTSVYWYQQALGLGLQFLLWYDEGEERNRGNFPPRFSGRQFPNYSSELNVNALELEDSALYLCASSLQGRGYEQYFGPGTRLTVT.

This clone came up a few times. The rearrangement links TRBV7-2 to TRBJ1-5, with 10 bases fitting TRBD1. Germline CDR1 and CDR2: SGHTA and FQGNSA. The CDR3 loop spans 14 amino acids. The V segment lost 4 bases and the J segment 5 bases; nucleotides outside the gene matches: 2. The CDR3 reads CASSSDRGHQPQHF. Written as DNA, the CDR3 is TGTGCCAGCAGCTCTGACAGGGGGCATCAGCCCCAGCATTTT.

The chain links TRBV7-8 to TRBJ1-4; no firm D call. The V end lost 2 bases, the J end lost 2 bases, and 6 bases lay between the germline ends. This CDR3 has 14 amino acids. Germline lookup yields CDR1 SGHVS and CDR2 FQNEAQ. For the CDR3, the DNA is TGTGCCAGCAGCTTATCTTTTACTAATGAAAAACTGTTTTTT. The encoded protein is CASSLSFTNEKLFF.

The V call is TRBV13, the J call TRBJ2-5; unclear D gene. The CDR3 runs to 15 residues. V was cut by 2 bases and J by 4 bases, with 14 bases left in between. Per the germline V gene, CDR1 is PRHDT and CDR2 is FYEKMQ (reference sequence). DNA of the CDR3: TGTGCCAGCAGCTTAAGAGCCGGTGTTGCAGAGACCCAGTACTTC. Its translation is CASSLRAGVAETQYF.

This clone was detected a few times. The chain couples TRBV6-1 to TRBJ2-3, with TRBD2 matching 14 bases. This CDR3 comprises 18 residues. Germline V gene sequence: CDR1 MNHNS, CDR2 SASEGT. The V gene end was trimmed by 4 bases and the J gene end by 0 bases; junction bases not matched to a gene: 6. CDR3 sequence (DNA): TGTGCCAGCAGTGGAGGACTAGCGGGAGGACATAGCACAGATACGCAGTATTTT. Its translation: CASSGGLAGGHSTDTQYF.

The rearrangement links TRBV24-1 to TRBJ1-2; the D is unclear. V was trimmed by 5 bases and J by 1 base, leaving 10 bases between them. CDR1 and CDR2 from the germline V gene are KGHDR and SFDVKD. This CDR3 has 14 residues. The CDR3 reads CATSGGGLNYGYTF. DNA of the CDR3: TGTGCCACCAGTGGGGGAGGTCTTAACTATGGCTACACCTTC.

CDR3: CAWTPGGASADTQYF. The CDR3 nucleotides read TGTGCCTGGACACCAGGGGGCGCTTCCGCAGATACGCAGTATTTT. The chain couples TRBV30 to TRBJ2-3; 8 nucleotides line up with TRBD1. The CDR3 loop spans 15 amino acids. Trimming cost V 4 bases and J 4 bases; bases outside gene matches: 10. The V gene's germline CDR1 is GTSNPN and CDR2 SVGIG (reference sequence).